Following are 31 T cell receptor beta chains from one sample sequenced in a study of T-cell reconstitution after alpha-beta-depleted transplantation in children (dated by TCRdb to the mid-2010s). The protocol used for the library was PCR. Sequenced using an Illumina HiSeq 2500. To normalize quantification of the TCRbeta repertoire, the TCR libraries were built with molecular barcoding that relied on unique molecular identifiers. TCRdb applied fastp at Q25 and MiXCR to the public reads, then kept only in-frame beta chains. Entries are consolidated by CDR3 protein sequence, retaining the most common genes and DNA. The sample yields 780,000 or so distinct CDR3 sequences; about 15% were counted once. Together, the top ten hold about 4.6% of the sample. The treatment or condition label, as the study defines it: allogeneic hematopoietic cell transplantation with graft depleted of TCRalphabeta T cells and CD19 B cells.

Sequenced here: PBMCs, mostly from graft donor cells, sampled 360 days after TCRalphabeta/CD19-depleted stem cell transplant. These receptors were taken from a male patient younger than 18 who had a stem cell transplant for acute lymphoblastic leukemia, so the T cells may come from the graft donor.

This clonotype has a handful of counts. The chain combines TRBV7-3 with TRBJ2-1; 7 bases agree with TRBD2. The length of the CDR3 is 16 residues. Germline V lookup: CDR1 SGHTA, CDR2 FQGTGA. The V segment lost 1 base and the J segment 5 bases; nucleotides outside the gene matches: 8. The CDR3 protein is CASSLIGASGNNEQFF. DNA of the CDR3: TGTGCCAGCAGCTTAATTGGGGCTAGCGGAAACAATGAGCAGTTCTTC. Full variable domain (rest looked up from reference TRBV7-3 and TRBJ2-1): GAGVSQTPSNKVTEKGKYVELRCDPISGHTALYWYRQSLGQGPEFLIYFQGTGAADDSGLPNDRFFAVRPEGSVSTLKIQRTERGDSAVYLCASSLIGASGNNEQFFGPGTRLTVL.

The chain links TRBV3-1 to TRBJ1-1; 9 bases line up with TRBD1. V trimming: 4 bases; J trimming: 6 bases; junction bases outside the gene matches: 9. This CDR3 is 15 amino acids long. CDR1 is LGHDT and CDR2 is YNNKEL in the germline V gene (reference sequence). The DNA of the CDR3 is TGTGCCAGCAGCCCCTGGACAGGGGCGAGGCCTGAAGCTTTCTTT. Protein: CASSPWTGARPEAFF.

At least ten counts were recorded for this clonotype. CDR3 amino acids: CASSLSRVPYEQYF. CDR3 nucleotides: TGTGCCAGCAGCTTATCCAGGGTGCCCTACGAGCAGTACTTC. V gene TRBV13 combines with J gene TRBJ2-7, with D possibly TRBD1 on 5 matching bases. The CDR3 contains 14 residues. The V end was cut by 2 bases, the J end by 2 bases, with 10 bases between. Germline assignment: CDR1 PRHDT and CDR2 FYEKMQ (reference sequence).

Many counts were recorded for this clonotype. This chain joins TRBV7-9 and TRBJ2-1, with a weak D call TRBD2 (6 bases). This CDR3 is built from 15 residues. The V end was cut by 0 bases, the J end by 5 bases, with 11 bases between. Germline V gene lookup returns CDR1 SEHNR and CDR2 FQNEAQ (reference sequence). The CDR3: CASSLAGGRHNEQFF. CDR3 DNA: TGTGCCAGCAGCTTAGCGGGAGGTAGACACAATGAGCAGTTCTTC.

This sequence joins TRBV11-2 and TRBJ1-3; 9 bases are a match to TRBD1. The CDR3 is 17 residues long. V trimming: 4 bases; J trimming: 3 bases; junction bases outside the gene matches: 10. CDR1 SGHAT and CDR2 FQNNGV come from the germline V gene. The DNA of the CDR3 is TGTGCCAGCAGCTCCCCCGGGACAGGGAGACTTGGAAACACCATATATTTT. It yields the protein CASSSPGTGRLGNTIYF. The complete variable domain, with remaining parts taken from reference TRBV11-2 and TRBJ1-3, reads EAGVAQSPRYKIIEKRQSVAFWCNPISGHATLYWYQQILGQGPKLLIQFQNNGVVDDSQLPKDRFSAERLKGVDSTLKIQPAKLEDSAVYLCASSSPGTGRLGNTIYFGEGSWLTVV.

This chain links TRBV7-9 with TRBJ2-7, with 11 bases fitting TRBD1. The CDR3 sequence is 15 residues long. Trimming at V came to 3 bases and at J to 5 bases, leaving 6 bases not matched to a gene. In germline, CDR1 is SEHNR, CDR2 FQNEAQ (reference sequence). The CDR3 reads CASSFGQGARNEQYF. The CDR3 region has the DNA TGTGCCAGCAGCTTCGGACAGGGGGCGCGGAACGAGCAGTACTTC.

In this sample, this clonotype turned up a few times. The chain combines TRBV10-3 with TRBJ2-1; D gene ambiguous. The germline V and J ends were trimmed by 4 bases and 10 bases, with 8 bases remaining between them. CDR1 is ENHRY, CDR2 SYGVKD, per germline. The CDR3 is 11 amino acids. The CDR3, as DNA: TGTGCCATCAGTGTTGGGAACGAGCAGTTCTTC. Protein: CAISVGNEQFF.

V and J are TRBV4-1 and TRBJ2-6; 7 nucleotides line up with TRBD1. V trimming: 6 bases; J trimming: 0 bases; junction bases outside the gene matches: 11. Germline values: CDR1 MGHRA, CDR2 YSYEKL. This CDR3 has 18 residues. CDR3 nucleotide sequence: TGCGCCAGCAGATACCTAGGGGGCTCAGTCTCTGGGGCCAACGTCCTGACTTTC. Amino acids: CASRYLGGSVSGANVLTF.

This clonotype occurred a few times. The genes are TRBV4-1 and TRBJ2-7; 7 bases align to TRBD2. The CDR3 is made up of 16 amino acids. After removal of 0 bases from V and 0 bases from J, the junction contained 5 bases not matched to a gene. Per the germline V gene, CDR1 is MGHRA and CDR2 is YSYEKL. The CDR3 sequence: CASSQDPGLLSYEQYF. The CDR3 DNA sequence: TGCGCCAGCAGCCAAGACCCGGGACTACTCTCCTACGAGCAGTACTTC.

This clonotype showed up many times. The J gene is TRBJ2-1, the V gene TRBV5-1; TRBD2 agrees at 10 bases. The V and J ends lost 4 bases and 5 bases, in that order; junction bases with no gene match: 3. The CDR3 length is 14 residues. CDR1 and CDR2 from the germline V gene are SGHRS and YFSETQ. CDR3 in DNA: TGCGCCAGCAGCGCTAGCGGGAGAAACAATGAGCAGTTCTTC. This codes for CASSASGRNNEQFF.

This clonotype has ten or more counts. The chain links TRBV5-1 to TRBJ2-4, with D maybe TRBD2 (7 bases). V was shortened by 4 bases and J by 15 bases, with 14 bases between the two germline ends. The germline CDR1 and CDR2 sequences are SGHRS and YFSETQ. CDR3 size: 11 residues. CDR3 residues: CASSAEGGLYF. CDR3 nucleotides: TGCGCCAGCAGCGCTGAGGGGGGGTTGTACTTC.

This clonotype turned up a few times. This chain joins TRBV14 and TRBJ2-1, with D unclear. CDR3 length equals 18 residues. CDR1 and CDR2 (germline): SGHDN, FVKESK. Trimming took off 0 bases at V and 0 bases at J, with 15 bases between the two ends. The CDR3 loop is CASSQDLSYPSSYNEQFF. In nucleotides, the CDR3 is TGTGCCAGCAGCCAAGATCTCAGCTATCCCAGCTCCTACAATGAGCAGTTCTTC.

The chain joins TRBV5-1 to TRBJ2-7, with unresolved D. The CDR3 is made up of 15 amino acids. V shed 4 bases and J shed 2 bases, with 16 bases lying between them. CDR1 is SGHRS, CDR2 YFSETQ, per germline. As DNA, the CDR3 is TGCGCCAGCAGCCGACTCCAGGAAGGTCCCTACGAGCAGTACTTC. As protein: CASSRLQEGPYEQYF.

The rearrangement links TRBV5-5 to TRBJ2-3; D call uncertain. This CDR3 contains 13 residues. From germline, CDR1 is SGHKS and CDR2 YYEKEE (reference sequence). The V end lost 0 bases, the J end lost 5 bases, and 7 bases lay between the germline ends. CDR3 loop: CASSLEARDTQYF. The CDR3 region has the DNA TGTGCCAGCAGCTTGGAGGCTCGAGATACGCAGTATTTT.

J is TRBJ2-3 and V is TRBV5-1; 8 nucleotides line up with TRBD2. Trimming cost V 4 bases and J 2 bases; bases outside gene matches: 12. This CDR3 spans 17 amino acids. Germline V gene sequence: CDR1 SGHRS, CDR2 YFSETQ. The CDR3 sequence: CASSPMRMREDTDTQYF. The CDR3 nucleotides are TGCGCCAGCAGCCCTATGAGGATGCGGGAGGACACAGATACGCAGTATTTT.

The gene calls are TRBV5-1 and TRBJ2-7; 11 nucleotides agree with TRBD2. Germline lookup yields CDR1 SGHRS and CDR2 YFSETQ. V lost 4 bases and J lost 3; bases outside the gene matches: 6. CDR3 length equals 15 residues. This CDR3 reads CASSRTSGGLYEQYF. The CDR3 DNA reads as TGCGCCAGCAGCAGAACTAGCGGGGGACTCTACGAGCAGTACTTC.

This chain uses TRBV13 with TRBJ2-5; D not certain. Germline V gene sequence: CDR1 PRHDT, CDR2 FYEKMQ (reference sequence). The V gene lost 4 bases and the J gene lost 0 bases, with 12 bases spanning the gap. The CDR3 consists of 15 residues. Here the CDR3 reads CASSYPPPHQETQYF. The CDR3 DNA is TGTGCCAGCAGCTACCCCCCACCGCACCAAGAGACCCAGTACTTC.

V is TRBV7-8 and J is TRBJ2-3; unclear D gene. V was pared by 4 bases and J by 2 bases, with 4 bases between. The CDR3 runs to 12 residues. CDR1 SGHVS and CDR2 FQNEAQ come from the germline V gene. The DNA for the CDR3 is TGTGCCAGCAGCTACGTCACAGATACGCAGTATTTT. Residues: CASSYVTDTQYF.

This clonotype occurred a few times. CDR3: CASSPTGGPADEQFF. The CDR3 DNA is TGTGCCAGCTCACCAACGGGAGGCCCGGCCGATGAGCAGTTCTTC. The chain has TRBV18 and TRBJ2-1; 7 nucleotides match TRBD2. Losses at the gene ends were 2 bases for V and 8 bases for J; bases not matched to a gene: 9. CDR3 length: 15 amino acids. Germline V gene sequence: CDR1 KGHSH, CDR2 LQKENI.

This clonotype was observed a handful of times. The gene calls are TRBV5-1 and TRBJ2-2; the match to TRBD1 covers 8 bases. Germline V lookup: CDR1 SGHRS, CDR2 YFSETQ. The CDR3 sequence is 15 residues long. Trimming cost V 2 bases and J 1 base; bases outside gene matches: 1. Here the CDR3 reads CASSFGQGNTGELFF. In DNA form, the CDR3 reads TGCGCCAGCAGCTTCGGACAGGGGAACACCGGGGAGCTGTTTTTT.

This clonotype was recorded a few times. The V and J genes are TRBV2 and TRBJ2-7, with TRBD1 as a possible D gene (5 bases). The CDR3 loop spans 13 amino acids. Germline V CDR1 and CDR2: SNHLY, FYNNEI. V was trimmed by 7 bases and J by 3 bases, leaving 13 bases between them. In DNA form, the CDR3 reads TGTGCCAGCATTGGGGCGCTAGACTACGAGCAGTACTTC. This gives the protein CASIGALDYEQYF. Full variable domain (remainder filled in from reference TRBV2 and TRBJ2-7): EPEVTQTPSHQVTQMGQEVILRCVPISNHLYFYWYRQILGQKVEFLVSFYNNEISEKSEIFDDQFSVERPDGSNFTLKIRSTKLEDSAMYFCASIGALDYEQYFGPGTRLTVT.

This clonotype was counted only a few times. The chain links TRBV20-1 to TRBJ1-2, with 8 bases identical to TRBD1. The ends lost 3 bases at V and 0 bases at J; junction bases unmatched: 6. This CDR3 contains 15 residues. Germline CDR1 reads DFQATT; CDR2 reads SNEGSKA (reference sequence). For the CDR3, the DNA is TGCAGTGCTAGCCGGGACAGGTTCTCTAACTATGGCTACACCTTC. Protein sequence: CSASRDRFSNYGYTF.

This rearrangement joins TRBV9 to TRBJ2-7; weak D call: TRBD2 (5 bases). CDR1 and CDR2 (germline): SGDLS, YYNGEE. This CDR3 spans 14 amino acids. The V gene lost 6 bases and the J gene lost 5 bases, with 18 bases spanning the gap. CDR3 DNA sequence: TGTGCCAGCACCGGCGGGCCTGCTAGCCACGAGCAGTACTTC. It specifies CASTGGPASHEQYF.

This clonotype was observed a few times. The CDR3 DNA sequence: TGTGCCAGCAGTTTTAGGGCAGACACTGAAGCTTTCTTT. Translation gives CASSFRADTEAFF. The genes are TRBV12-3 or TRBV12-4 and TRBJ1-1; no definite D call. Deletions cut 3 bases from V and 3 bases from J, with 8 bases between. The CDR3 is 13 amino acids.

V gene TRBV3-1 combines with J gene TRBJ1-1; TRBD1 might be the D (5 bases). CDR1 and CDR2 from the germline V gene are LGHDT and YNNKEL (reference sequence). The CDR3 extends over 16 amino acids. Trimming pared 1 base from V and 0 bases from J, leaving 12 bases between. Here the CDR3 reads CASSQGPGHMNTEAFF. For the CDR3, the DNA is TGTGCCAGCAGCCAAGGGCCCGGACATATGAACACTGAAGCTTTCTTT.

The J gene is TRBJ1-6, the V gene TRBV3-1; maybe TRBD1 (6 bases). Germline V gives CDR1 LGHDT, CDR2 YNNKEL (reference sequence). The CDR3 consists of 14 residues. Trimming cost V 8 bases and J 7 bases, with 15 bases left between them. DNA of the CDR3: TGTGCCAGCCGGGGGCACAGACACAATTCACCCCTCCACTTT. As protein: CASRGHRHNSPLHF.

This clonotype showed up just a few times. The chain has TRBV5-1 and TRBJ1-2; 8 nucleotides agree with TRBD1. Per the germline V gene, CDR1 is SGHRS and CDR2 is YFSETQ. This CDR3 has 16 amino acids. The ends lost 3 bases at V and 8 bases at J; junction bases unmatched: 15. As DNA, the CDR3 is TGCGCCAGCAGCTATTTAAGTCCCGGGACAGGAACCGGCTACACCTTC. It translates to CASSYLSPGTGTGYTF.

This clonotype was counted many times. The chain joins TRBV20-1 to TRBJ2-2; unclear D gene. Trimming stripped 0 bases from V and 3 bases from J, with 11 bases between. This CDR3 contains 15 residues. Germline CDR1 DFQATT, CDR2 SNEGSKA (reference sequence). Here the CDR3 reads CSARDPRKHTGELFF. The CDR3 DNA sequence: TGCAGTGCTAGAGACCCCAGGAAACACACCGGGGAGCTGTTTTTT.

This clonotype was seen repeatedly, ten times or more. The chain carries TRBV29-1 and TRBJ2-1; D may be TRBD1 or TRBD2 (5 bases each). Germline CDR1 is SQVTM and CDR2 is ANQGSEA. The germline V and J ends were trimmed by 2 bases and 0 bases, with 11 bases remaining between them. CDR3 length equals 15 residues. In DNA form, the CDR3 reads TGCAGCGTTGAACCGGGGACGAGCTCCTACAATGAGCAGTTCTTC. Its translation: CSVEPGTSSYNEQFF.

The chain joins TRBV5-1 to TRBJ2-3; TRBD1 agrees at 7 bases. This CDR3 spans 17 amino acids. V shed 7 bases, J shed 0 bases, and the junction held 14 bases outside the gene matches. Germline CDR1 reads SGHRS; CDR2 reads YFSETQ. The CDR3, as DNA: TGCGCCAGCCTGGATGCCCCAAGGGGGCTTAGCACAGATACGCAGTATTTT. Amino acids: CASLDAPRGLSTDTQYF.

This clonotype was counted between two and nine times. The V and J genes are TRBV7-9 and TRBJ2-4; D possibly corresponds to TRBD1 (5 bases). The CDR3 covers 15 residues. Germline-derived CDR1 and CDR2 are SEHNR and FQNEAQ (reference sequence). V dropped 2 bases and J dropped 2 bases, with 10 bases sitting between them. The CDR3 region has the DNA TGTGCCAGCAGCTTACAGGGCCCCACCAAAAACATTCAGTACTTC. Protein: CASSLQGPTKNIQYF.